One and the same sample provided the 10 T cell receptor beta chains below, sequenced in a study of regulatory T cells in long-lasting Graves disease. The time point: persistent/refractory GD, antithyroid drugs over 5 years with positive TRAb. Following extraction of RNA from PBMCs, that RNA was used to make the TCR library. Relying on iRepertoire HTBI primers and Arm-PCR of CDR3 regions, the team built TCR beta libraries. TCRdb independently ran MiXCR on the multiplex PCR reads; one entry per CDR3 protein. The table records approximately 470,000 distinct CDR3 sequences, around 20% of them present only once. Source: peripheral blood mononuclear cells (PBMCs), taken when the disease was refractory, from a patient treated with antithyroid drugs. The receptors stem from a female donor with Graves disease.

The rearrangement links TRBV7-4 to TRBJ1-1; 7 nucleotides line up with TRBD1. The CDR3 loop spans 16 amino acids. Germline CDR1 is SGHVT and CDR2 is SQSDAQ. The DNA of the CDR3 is TGTGCTAGTGGGATATCCGGGACAGAGGATACCACTGAAGCTTTCTTT. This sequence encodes CASGISGTEDTTEAFF.

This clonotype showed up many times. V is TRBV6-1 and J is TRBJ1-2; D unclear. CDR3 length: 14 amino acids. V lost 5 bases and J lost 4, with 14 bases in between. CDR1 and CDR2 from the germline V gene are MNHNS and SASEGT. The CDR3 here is CASSTSTRSYGYTF. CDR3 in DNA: TGTGCCAGCAGTACCTCGACGAGAAGCTATGGCTACACCTTC.

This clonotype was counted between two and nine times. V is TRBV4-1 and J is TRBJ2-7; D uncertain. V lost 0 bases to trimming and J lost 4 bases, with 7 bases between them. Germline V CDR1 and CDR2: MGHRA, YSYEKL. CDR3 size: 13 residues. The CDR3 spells CASSQEYGYEQYF. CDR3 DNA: TGCGCCAGCAGCCAAGAATACGGGTACGAGCAGTACTTC.

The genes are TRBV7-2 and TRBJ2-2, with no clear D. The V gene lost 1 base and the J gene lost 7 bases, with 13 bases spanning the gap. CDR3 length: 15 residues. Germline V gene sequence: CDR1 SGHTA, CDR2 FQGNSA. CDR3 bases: TGTGCCAGCAGCTTAGGTTCCGTGTCCAACGGGGAGCTGTTTTTT. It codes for CASSLGSVSNGELFF.

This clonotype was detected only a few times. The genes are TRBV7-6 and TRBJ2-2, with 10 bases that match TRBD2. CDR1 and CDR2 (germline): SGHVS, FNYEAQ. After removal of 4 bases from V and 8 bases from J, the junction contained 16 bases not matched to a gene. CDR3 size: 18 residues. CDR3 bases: TGTGCCAGCAGCTCGACGATGGGACTAGCGAGGATAAAGGGGGAGCTGTTTTTT. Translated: CASSSTMGLARIKGELFF. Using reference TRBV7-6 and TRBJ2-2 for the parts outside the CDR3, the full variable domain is GAGVSQSPRYKVTKRGQDVALRCDPISGHVSLYWYRQALGQGPEFLTYFNYEAQQDKSGLPNDRFSAERPEGSISTLTIQRTEQRDSAMYRCASSSTMGLARIKGELFFGEGSRLTVL.

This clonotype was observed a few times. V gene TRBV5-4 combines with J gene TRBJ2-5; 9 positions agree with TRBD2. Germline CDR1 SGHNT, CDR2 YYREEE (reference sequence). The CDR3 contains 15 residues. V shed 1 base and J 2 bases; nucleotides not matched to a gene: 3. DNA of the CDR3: TGTGCCAGCAGCTTGATTAGCGGGGGTCAAGAGACCCAGTACTTC. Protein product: CASSLISGGQETQYF.

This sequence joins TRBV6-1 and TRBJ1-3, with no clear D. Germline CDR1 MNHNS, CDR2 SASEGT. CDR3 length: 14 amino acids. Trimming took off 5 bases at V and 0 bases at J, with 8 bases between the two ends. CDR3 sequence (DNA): TGTGCCAGCAGTCCCTTAAACTCTGGAAACACCATATATTTT. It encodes CASSPLNSGNTIYF.

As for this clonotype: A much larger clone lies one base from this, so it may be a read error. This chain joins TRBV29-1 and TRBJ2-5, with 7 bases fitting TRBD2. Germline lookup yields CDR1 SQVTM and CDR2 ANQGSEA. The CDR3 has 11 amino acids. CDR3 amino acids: CSVAGGEIQYF. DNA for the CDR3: TGCAGCGTTGCGGGGGGAGAGATCCAGTACTTC.

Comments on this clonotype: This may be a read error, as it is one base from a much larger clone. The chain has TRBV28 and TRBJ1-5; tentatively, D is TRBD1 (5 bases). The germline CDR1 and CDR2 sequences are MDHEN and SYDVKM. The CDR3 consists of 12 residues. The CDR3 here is CATTTGNQLQHF. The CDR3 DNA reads TGTGCCACCACAACAGGCAATCAGCTCCAGCATTTT.

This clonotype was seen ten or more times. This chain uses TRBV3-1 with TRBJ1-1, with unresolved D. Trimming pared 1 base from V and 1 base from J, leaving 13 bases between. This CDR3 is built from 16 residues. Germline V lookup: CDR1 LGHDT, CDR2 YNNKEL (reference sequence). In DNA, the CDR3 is TGTGCCAGCAGCCAAGTCCGTCCTACGGGGAACACTGAAGCTTTCTTT. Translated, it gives CASSQVRPTGNTEAFF.